This entry lists 17 T cell receptor beta chains sequenced from one sample in a study of shared clonotypes between healthy human individuals. Produced via immunoSEQ multiplex PCR; TCRdb's table is partial and in-frame only. The sample records about 1.1 million clones, 60% to 80% being singletons. Source material: memory CD4+ T cells from PBMCs. Subset in this sample: CD45RA-negative fraction. The source of these receptors is a man in his late teens or twenties in good health. Some clones in this sample may be carry-over from other donors' samples.

J is TRBJ1-2 and V is TRBV5-1; D ambiguous. There are 14 residues in the CDR3. Between the trimmed V and J ends, which lost 0 bases and 5 bases, there was a span of 11 bases. The germline CDR1 and CDR2 sequences are SGHRS and YFSETQ. In DNA form, the CDR3 reads TGCGCCAGCAGCTTGGTGGGCCGGGCTTATGGCTACACCTTC. Protein product: CASSLVGRAYGYTF.

The J gene is TRBJ1-1, the V gene TRBV4-1; D is ambiguous. The V gene lost 2 bases and the J gene lost 1 base, with 5 bases spanning the gap. The CDR3 is 13 residues long. Germline assignment: CDR1 MGHRA and CDR2 YSYEKL. Here the CDR3 reads CASSQSGNTEAFF. The CDR3 DNA reads TGCGCCAGCAGCCAATCTGGGAACACTGAAGCTTTCTTT.

As to this clone: The identical CDR3 is also encoded by other nucleotide sequences in the sample. The rearrangement links TRBV5-6 to TRBJ2-7; perhaps TRBD2 as D (7 bases). V lost 4 bases, J lost 1 base, and 21 bases lay in between. Germline V gene sequence: CDR1 SGHDT, CDR2 YYEEEE. This CDR3 has 17 residues. In DNA, the CDR3 is TGTGCCAGCAGCCTGGAACAGAGGGGGGGGGTATCCTACGAGCAGTACTTC. This translates into CASSLEQRGGVSYEQYF.

Details on this clone: At the DNA level, this CDR3 is encoded by other sequences in the same sample as well. The J gene is TRBJ2-5, the V gene TRBV30; D possibly uses TRBD1 or TRBD2 (5 bases each). The V and J ends lost 5 bases and 5 bases respectively, with 9 bases between them. The CDR3 runs 11 residues. The germline gives CDR1 GTSNPN, CDR2 SVGIG (reference sequence). CDR3 sequence (DNA): TGTGCCTGGTCGTGGGGGGAGACCCAGTACTTC. Amino acid sequence: CAWSWGETQYF.

The chain employs TRBV5-6 and TRBJ2-1; TRBD1 is a possible D gene (5 bases). Deletions cut 0 bases from V and 4 bases from J, with 11 bases between. The CDR3 is 15 amino acids. Germline-derived CDR1 and CDR2 are SGHDT and YYEEEE. CDR3 residues: CASSLVGSGYNEQFF. The CDR3 DNA sequence: TGTGCCAGCAGCTTGGTAGGGTCAGGGTACAATGAGCAGTTCTTC. Looking up the rest from reference TRBV5-6 and TRBJ2-1 gives the full variable domain: DAGVTQSPTHLIKTRGQQVTLRCSPKSGHDTVSWYQQALGQGPQFIFQYYEEEERQRGNFPDRFSGHQFPNYSSELNVNALLLGDSALYLCASSLVGSGYNEQFFGPGTRLTVL.

The J gene is TRBJ2-3, the V gene TRBV9; no reliable D call. This CDR3 is built from 13 residues. Trimming removed 2 bases from V and 3 bases from J, with 7 bases in between. Germline V gene data show CDR1 as SGDLS and CDR2 as YYNGEE. CDR3 sequence: CASSVSLTDTQYF. The CDR3 DNA reads as TGTGCCAGCAGCGTCTCATTGACAGATACGCAGTATTTT.

V gene TRBV7-3 combines with J gene TRBJ2-1; TRBD2 aligns across 11 bases. The J segment lost 8 bases and the V segment lost 2 bases, leaving 5 bases of the junction unmatched. The CDR3 has 15 amino acids. Per germline, CDR1 SGHTA and CDR2 FQGTGA. The DNA of the CDR3 is TGTGCCAGCAGCTTACGACTAGCGGGGCCATATGAGCAGTTCTTC. Its translation is CASSLRLAGPYEQFF.

This clone was counted between two and nine times. V and J are TRBV11-2 and TRBJ2-2; 11 nucleotides match TRBD2. In germline, CDR1 is SGHAT, CDR2 FQNNGV. The CDR3 covers 19 residues. Germline trimming cut 2 bases from V and 7 bases from J; bases unmatched to any gene: 15. For the CDR3, the DNA is TGTGCCAGCAGCTTATCCCCGGGAGGGCTAGCGGGAGGCCGCGGGGAGCTGTTTTTT. This translates into CASSLSPGGLAGGRGELFF.

This clone has just a few counts. This rearrangement joins TRBV29-1 to TRBJ1-1; maybe TRBD1 (6 bases). V lost 5 bases and J lost 0, with 13 bases in between. Germline CDR1 SQVTM, CDR2 ANQGSEA. The CDR3 is made up of 14 amino acids. CDR3 in DNA: TGCAGCGTTTCCCAGGGGATTATGAACACTGAAGCTTTCTTT. This codes for CSVSQGIMNTEAFF.

Comment on this clone: A far larger clone is only one base removed, so a read error is likely. The chain carries TRBV5-1 and TRBJ2-7; a possible D gene is TRBD2 (5 bases). Trimming left V 0 bases short and J 9 bases short, with 16 bases between. The CDR3 contains 14 residues. The germline V gene encodes CDR1 SGHRS and CDR2 YFSETQ. The CDR3 sequence is CASSLEPFGGPQYF. In DNA, the CDR3 is TGCGCCAGCAGCTTGGAACCATTTGGAGGCCCGCAGTACTTC.

V usage is TRBV9 and J usage is TRBJ2-7; the D is unclear. Germline lookup yields CDR1 SGDLS and CDR2 YYNGEE. With 4 bases removed from V and 3 bases from J, the gap between germline ends came to 20 bases. The CDR3 length is 16 residues. The DNA for the CDR3 is TGTGCCAGCAGCTCCCGGTCGATAGCAACCCTCTACGAGCAGTACTTC. Its translation: CASSSRSIATLYEQYF.

This rearrangement joins TRBV15 to TRBJ2-7, with a possible D match to TRBD2 (6 bases). The CDR3 has 14 amino acids. Trimming removed 1 base from V and 3 bases from J, with 10 bases in between. CDR1 LNHNV and CDR2 YYDKDF come from the germline V gene (reference sequence). The CDR3 loop is CATSRVTGVYEQYF. The CDR3 bases are TGTGCCACCAGCAGAGTTACGGGGGTCTACGAGCAGTACTTC.

The rearrangement links TRBV12-1 to TRBJ2-1; no DNA check was done on the table's D call, TRBD2. TRBV12-1 is a pseudogene segment. The CDR3 loop spans 20 amino acids. CDR3 loop: CASSFDFLGWTSGRTNEQFF. CDR3 DNA: TGTGCCAGCAGCTTTGATTTTTTGGGGTGGACTAGCGGGAGGACCAATGAGCAGTTCTTC.

The CDR3 DNA reads as TGCAGCGTTGAAGGCCGAGGGGTCCAAGAGACCCAGTACTTC. It encodes CSVEGRGVQETQYF. The chain has TRBV29-1 and TRBJ2-5; the D gene could be TRBD1 or TRBD2 (5 bases each). Germline values: CDR1 SQVTM, CDR2 ANQGSEA. CDR3 length: 14 residues. With 1 base removed from V and 1 base from J, the gap between germline ends came to 10 bases.

This chain connects TRBV6-5 to TRBJ2-1, with TRBD1 matching 10 bases. The CDR3 runs to 15 residues. The J segment lost 8 bases and the V segment lost 5 bases, leaving 9 bases of the junction unmatched. Per germline, CDR1 MNHEY and CDR2 SVGAGI. DNA of the CDR3: TGTGCCAGCAGTGCGGACAGGGGGTCCGGGTATGAGCAGTTCTTC. It translates to CASSADRGSGYEQFF.

This chain connects TRBV5-1 to TRBJ1-2; D remains unclear. The CDR3 runs to 15 residues. CDR1 is SGHRS and CDR2 is YFSETQ in the germline V gene. Trimming cost V 4 bases and J 4 bases, with 17 bases left between them. CDR3 amino acids: CASSPSHTETYGYTF. The CDR3 DNA reads as TGCGCCAGCAGCCCCAGCCATACAGAGACCTATGGCTACACCTTC. Filled out from reference TRBV5-1 and TRBJ1-2, the complete variable domain reads KAGVTQTPRYLIKTRGQQVTLSCSPISGHRSVSWYQQTPGQGLQFLFEYFSETQRNKGNFPGRFSGRQFSNSRSEMNVSTLELGDSALYLCASSPSHTETYGYTFGSGTRLTVV.

Only a few counts were recorded for this clone. The genes are TRBV30 and TRBJ1-6, with TRBD1 as a possible D gene (5 bases). With 8 bases removed from V and 7 bases from J, the gap between germline ends came to 15 bases. This CDR3 has 13 residues. Germline values: CDR1 GTSNPN, CDR2 SVGIG (reference sequence). DNA of the CDR3: TGTGCCCTAAGCTGGGGCCTAAATTCACCCCTCCACTTT. Translating gives CALSWGLNSPLHF.